A single sample is the source of the 24 T cell receptor beta chains below, sequenced in a study of Ad26.COV2.S vaccination and SARS-CoV-2 variants. Profiled with immunoSEQ multiplex PCR; TCRdb holds only in-frame clones, not every one. The sample yields a few hundred thousand clones, about nine tenths seen once. Documented treatment: roughly 19 received Ad26.COV2.S at low or high dose, single or two shots; a few received placebo; per-sample allocation not given. At day 63 after the first vaccine or placebo injection, samples were drawn. The sample consisted of peripheral blood, taken in a trial of Ad26.COV2.S vaccine versus placebo. Source of these receptors: a person aged 18-65 years who received the Ad26.COV2.S COVID-19 vaccine or a placebo.

The V gene is TRBV15, the J gene TRBJ1-6, with D possibly TRBD1 on 5 matching bases. V shed 1 base and J shed 12 bases, with 16 bases lying between them. The CDR3 sequence is 15 residues long. Germline CDR1 is LNHNV and CDR2 is YYDKDF (reference sequence). CDR3 sequence (DNA): TGTGCCACCAGCAGAGGGTCGGAGGGGATAGAACCCCTCCACTTT. Amino acids: CATSRGSEGIEPLHF.

V and J are TRBV12-3 or TRBV12-4 and TRBJ2-5; maybe TRBD1 (6 bases). Trimming left V 6 bases short and J 3 bases short, with 11 bases between. The CDR3 totals 13 residues. CDR3 loop: CASRDRTEETQYF. For the CDR3, the DNA is TGTGCCAGCAGGGATAGGACAGAAGAGACCCAGTACTTC.

The genes are TRBV20-1 and TRBJ2-5, with 7 bases aligning to TRBD1. The CDR3 runs 15 residues. In germline, CDR1 is DFQATT, CDR2 SNEGSKA (reference sequence). Losses at the gene ends were 3 bases for V and 0 bases for J; bases not matched to a gene: 7. CDR3 DNA sequence: TGCAGTGCTAGTCCTAACAGGGGAAACCAAGAGACCCAGTACTTC. Translating gives CSASPNRGNQETQYF.

The rearrangement uses TRBV6-5 and TRBJ1-2; tentatively, D is TRBD1 (6 bases). The CDR3 runs 13 residues. Trimming shortened V by 2 bases and J by 8 bases, and 12 bases separated the two germline ends. Germline assignment: CDR1 MNHEY and CDR2 SVGAGI. The CDR3 bases are TGTGCCAGCAGTTACCGCCAGGGGATCGGCTACACCTTC. It codes for CASSYRQGIGYTF.

The CDR3 coding sequence is TGTGCCAGCAGCTCCCCAATCCGACTAGCGGGGCAAGAGACCCAGTACTTC. Its translation is CASSSPIRLAGQETQYF. The chain has TRBV7-6 and TRBJ2-5, with TRBD2 matching 11 bases. Per the germline V gene, CDR1 is SGHVS and CDR2 is FNYEAQ. V lost 4 bases to trimming and J lost 2 bases; unmatched junction nucleotides: 9. The CDR3 sequence is 17 residues long.

The V and J genes are TRBV18 and TRBJ1-6, with TRBD1 matching over 8 bases. The CDR3 contains 17 residues. Germline loops: CDR1 KGHSH, CDR2 LQKENI. V was clipped by 3 bases and J by 2 bases; unmatched bases: 6. CDR3 region: CASSPTDRGTYNSPLHF. CDR3 sequence (DNA): TGTGCCAGCTCACCCACCGACAGGGGTACCTATAATTCACCCCTCCACTTT.

The chain has TRBV29-1 and TRBJ2-5, with D possibly TRBD1 on 6 matching bases. CDR3 length: 11 amino acids. Germline V lookup: CDR1 SQVTM, CDR2 ANQGSEA. Deletions cut 6 bases from V and 4 bases from J, with 9 bases between. CDR3 sequence reads: CSVDRSETQYF. The CDR3 DNA is TGCAGCGTCGACAGGTCAGAGACCCAGTACTTC.

This chain connects TRBV4-3 to TRBJ1-1, with D possibly being TRBD1 (5 bases). From germline, CDR1 is LGHNA and CDR2 YSLEER. Trimming shortened V by 4 bases and J by 4 bases, and 10 bases separated the two germline ends. The CDR3 is 13 residues long. CDR3 in DNA: TGCGCCAGCAGCCGAAGGGGTCCCACTGAAGCTTTCTTT. This codes for CASSRRGPTEAFF.

The chain carries TRBV6-6 and TRBJ2-7; 10 bases agree with TRBD1. In germline, CDR1 is MNHNY, CDR2 SVGAGI (reference sequence). Trimming took 6 bases from V and 3 from J; bases not matched to a gene: 5. This CDR3 contains 14 residues. CDR3 region: CASRKGQGIYEQYF. CDR3 coding DNA: TGTGCCAGCAGGAAGGGACAGGGGATCTACGAGCAGTACTTC.

The V gene is TRBV24-1, the J gene TRBJ1-5, with D maybe TRBD1 (5 bases). V gave up 8 bases and J gave up 1 base, with 23 bases separating them. CDR1 and CDR2 from the germline V gene are KGHDR and SFDVKD. The CDR3 covers 18 residues. The chain's CDR3 is CATTPAREGRPSNQPQHF. CDR3 sequence (DNA): TGTGCCACCACTCCTGCACGGGAGGGGAGACCCAGCAATCAGCCCCAGCATTTT.

This clone was recorded only once. The V gene is TRBV7-9, the J gene TRBJ1-2; D might be TRBD1 (6 bases). The V end lost 1 base, the J end lost 5 bases, and 11 bases lay between the germline ends. The CDR3 is 14 amino acids. Germline V lookup: CDR1 SEHNR, CDR2 FQNEAQ (reference sequence). CDR3 loop: CASSLEGDQYGYTF. The DNA for the CDR3 is TGTGCCAGCAGCTTAGAGGGGGACCAGTATGGCTACACCTTC.

The V gene is TRBV6-5, the J gene TRBJ2-7, with D tentatively TRBD1 (5 bases). There are 14 residues in the CDR3. Germline CDR1 and CDR2: MNHEY and SVGAGI. The germline V and J ends were trimmed by 6 bases and 1 base, with 13 bases remaining between them. The CDR3 region has the DNA TGTGCCAGCAGAGGCCAGGGTAGATCCTACGAGCAGTACTTC. Translating gives CASRGQGRSYEQYF.

This chain uses TRBV2 with TRBJ2-1; 9 positions agree with TRBD2. V trimming: 11 bases; J trimming: 3 bases; junction bases outside the gene matches: 5. Germline CDR1 SNHLY, CDR2 FYNNEI. This CDR3 has 13 amino acids. The CDR3 bases are TGTGCCGGGGAGCGGGGGGACTACAATGAGCAGTTCTTC. Translating it yields CAGERGDYNEQFF.

The chain couples TRBV4-1 to TRBJ1-1, with D unclear. Trimming pared 4 bases from V and 1 base from J, leaving 10 bases between. CDR3 length: 14 residues. Germline V CDR1 and CDR2: MGHRA, YSYEKL. DNA of the CDR3: TGCGCCAGCAGCCTGTTTAGCCCGAACACTGAAGCTTTCTTT. It is translated as CASSLFSPNTEAFF.

This clone has only a few counts. The chain recombines TRBV7-3 with TRBJ2-7, with D perhaps TRBD1 or TRBD2 (7 bases each). The germline V gene encodes CDR1 SGHTA and CDR2 FQGTGA. This CDR3 is 15 amino acids long. The V end lost 2 bases, the J end lost 2 bases, and 13 bases lay between the germline ends. CDR3 in amino acids: CASSLDAGGAYEQYF. CDR3 DNA: TGTGCCAGCAGCTTAGACGCAGGGGGGGCCTACGAGCAGTACTTC.

The V gene is TRBV30, the J gene TRBJ2-7; 7 bases align to TRBD1. Trimming cost V 3 bases and J 9 bases; bases outside gene matches: 11. Germline V gene lookup returns CDR1 GTSNPN and CDR2 SVGIG (reference sequence). The CDR3 covers 13 residues. CDR3 nucleotide sequence: TGTGCCTGGAGCCAGAGGACAGGTCGTTTGCAGTACTTC. Protein sequence: CAWSQRTGRLQYF.

The chain links TRBV28 to TRBJ1-2; D remains unclear. Germline V lookup: CDR1 MDHEN, CDR2 SYDVKM. CDR3 length: 12 residues. Trimming removed 7 bases from V and 3 bases from J, with 9 bases in between. The CDR3 region is CASTGGYYGYTF. The CDR3 DNA sequence: TGTGCCAGCACCGGAGGTTACTATGGCTACACCTTC.

CDR3 protein: CSVGDGTGYTF. The CDR3 nucleotides read TGCAGCGTTGGGGACGGAACTGGCTACACCTTC. The chain couples TRBV29-1 to TRBJ1-2, with D perhaps matching TRBD1 (5 bases). Trimming pared 4 bases from V and 7 bases from J, leaving 10 bases between. The germline CDR1 and CDR2 sequences are SQVTM and ANQGSEA. The CDR3 is 11 amino acids. The variable domain in full, with the rest retrieved from reference TRBV29-1 and TRBJ1-2, is SAVISQKPSRDICQRGTSLTIQCQVDSQVTMMFWYRQQPGQSLTLIATANQGSEATYESGFVIDKFPISRPNLTFSTLTVSNMSPEDSSIYLCSVGDGTGYTFGSGTRLTVV.

The chain links TRBV5-4 to TRBJ2-7; either TRBD1 or TRBD2 may supply D (5 bases each). The CDR3 has 15 residues. Between the trimmed V and J ends, which lost 3 bases and 0 bases, there was a span of 13 bases. Germline assignment: CDR1 SGHNT and CDR2 YYREEE (reference sequence). Written as DNA, the CDR3 is TGTGCCAGCAGCTCGTGGGACGGAAGCTCCTACGAGCAGTACTTC. Translating gives CASSSWDGSSYEQYF.

This rearrangement joins TRBV18 to TRBJ1-6; D is undetermined. Trimming removed 3 bases at V and 7 bases at J, with 13 bases between. Germline CDR1 KGHSH, CDR2 LQKENI. CDR3 length: 15 residues. The CDR3 region is CASSPPGGFNSPLHF. The CDR3 nucleotides are TGTGCCAGCTCACCTCCAGGCGGTTTCAATTCACCCCTCCACTTT.

This chain uses TRBV7-3 with TRBJ2-3; TRBD1 matches 10 bases. Losses at the gene ends were 6 bases for V and 3 bases for J; bases not matched to a gene: 3. This CDR3 is 14 amino acids long. Germline V gene data show CDR1 as SGHTA and CDR2 as FQGTGA. The CDR3 loop reads CASRKGQGTDTQYF. The DNA for the CDR3 is TGTGCCAGCAGGAAGGGACAGGGGACAGATACGCAGTATTTT.

The chain links TRBV9 to TRBJ2-1; weak D call: TRBD1 (5 bases). The germline CDR1 and CDR2 sequences are SGDLS and YYNGEE. V shed 4 bases and J shed 10 bases, with 15 bases lying between them. The CDR3 has 13 residues. Here the CDR3 reads CASSTRQPGEQFF. The CDR3 nucleotides are TGTGCCAGCAGCACTCGACAGCCCGGAGAGCAGTTCTTC. The variable domain in full, with the rest retrieved from reference TRBV9 and TRBJ2-1, is DSGVTQTPKHLITATGQRVTLRCSPRSGDLSVYWYQQSLDQGLQFLIQYYNGEERAKGNILERFSAQQFPDLHSELNLSSLELGDSALYFCASSTRQPGEQFFGPGTRLTVL.

The chain links TRBV2 to TRBJ2-7; 10 bases match TRBD1. In germline, CDR1 is SNHLY, CDR2 FYNNEI. The CDR3 has 14 amino acids. V lost 5 bases, J lost 3 bases, and 4 bases stayed unmatched. The CDR3 coding sequence is TGTGCCAGCAGTAGTCGGGACAGGGGCTACGAGCAGTACTTC. It translates to CASSSRDRGYEQYF.

The chain links TRBV10-3 to TRBJ2-7; unclear D gene. The CDR3 contains 12 residues. Germline V gives CDR1 ENHRY, CDR2 SYGVKD. The germline V and J ends were trimmed by 4 bases and 3 bases, with 7 bases remaining between them. This chain's CDR3 is CAISAALYEQYF. In nucleotides, the CDR3 is TGTGCCATCAGTGCCGCCCTCTACGAGCAGTACTTC.